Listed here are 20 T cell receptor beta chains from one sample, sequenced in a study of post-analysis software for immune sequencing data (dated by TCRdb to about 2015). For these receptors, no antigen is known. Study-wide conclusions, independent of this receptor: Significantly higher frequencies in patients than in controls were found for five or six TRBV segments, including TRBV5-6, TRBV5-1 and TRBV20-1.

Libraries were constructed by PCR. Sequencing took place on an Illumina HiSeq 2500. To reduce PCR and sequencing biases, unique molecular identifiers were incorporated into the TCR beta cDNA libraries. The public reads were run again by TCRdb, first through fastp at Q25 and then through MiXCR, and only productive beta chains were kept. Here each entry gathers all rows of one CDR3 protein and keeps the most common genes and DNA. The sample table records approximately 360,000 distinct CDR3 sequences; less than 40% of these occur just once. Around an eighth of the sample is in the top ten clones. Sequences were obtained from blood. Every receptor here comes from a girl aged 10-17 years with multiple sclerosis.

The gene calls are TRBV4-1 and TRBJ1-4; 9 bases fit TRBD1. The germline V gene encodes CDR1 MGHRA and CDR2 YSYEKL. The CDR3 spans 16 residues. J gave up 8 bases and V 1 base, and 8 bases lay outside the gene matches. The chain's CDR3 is CASSQVGGTGSEKLFF. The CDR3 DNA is TGCGCCAGCAGCCAAGTAGGGGGGACAGGGAGCGAAAAACTGTTTTTT.

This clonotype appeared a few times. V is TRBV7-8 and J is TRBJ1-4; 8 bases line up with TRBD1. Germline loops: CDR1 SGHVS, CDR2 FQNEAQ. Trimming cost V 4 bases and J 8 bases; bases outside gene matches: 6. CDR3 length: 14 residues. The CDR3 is CASSSGQGWEKLFF. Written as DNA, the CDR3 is TGTGCCAGCAGCTCTGGACAGGGCTGGGAAAAACTGTTTTTT.

CDR3 region: CASSLAPSGGPYEQYF. The CDR3 bases are TGCGCCAGCAGCTTGGCCCCTAGCGGGGGTCCCTACGAGCAGTACTTC. The V and J genes are TRBV5-1 and TRBJ2-7, with 10 bases fitting TRBD2. The CDR3 is 16 amino acids. Trimming cost V 0 bases and J 2 bases; bases outside gene matches: 5. Germline V gene sequence: CDR1 SGHRS, CDR2 YFSETQ.

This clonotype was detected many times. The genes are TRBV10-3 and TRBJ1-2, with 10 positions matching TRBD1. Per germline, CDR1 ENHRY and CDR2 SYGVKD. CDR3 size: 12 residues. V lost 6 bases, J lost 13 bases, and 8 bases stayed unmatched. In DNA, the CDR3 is TGTGCCATCAGGGAGGGACAGGGGCCACCCACCTTC. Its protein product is CAIREGQGPPTF.

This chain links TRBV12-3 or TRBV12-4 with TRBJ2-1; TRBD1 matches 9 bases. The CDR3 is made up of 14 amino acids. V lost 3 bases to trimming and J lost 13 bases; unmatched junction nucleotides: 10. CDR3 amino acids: CASSLSTGGSGQFF. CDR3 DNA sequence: TGTGCCAGCAGTTTGTCGACAGGGGGGAGCGGTCAGTTCTTC.

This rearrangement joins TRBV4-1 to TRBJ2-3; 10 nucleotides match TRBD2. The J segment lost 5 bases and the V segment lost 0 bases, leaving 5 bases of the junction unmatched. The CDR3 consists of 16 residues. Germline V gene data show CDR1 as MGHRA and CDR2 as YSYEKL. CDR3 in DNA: TGCGCCAGCAGCCAAGATCCTAGCGGGGGAGGAGATACGCAGTATTTT. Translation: CASSQDPSGGGDTQYF.

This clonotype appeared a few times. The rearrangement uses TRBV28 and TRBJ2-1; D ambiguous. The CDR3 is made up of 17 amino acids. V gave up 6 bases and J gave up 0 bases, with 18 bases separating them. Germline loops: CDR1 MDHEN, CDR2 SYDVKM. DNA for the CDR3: TGTGCCAGCAGCTGGGGAAGTGGCCGATACTCCTACAATGAGCAGTTCTTC. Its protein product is CASSWGSGRYSYNEQFF.

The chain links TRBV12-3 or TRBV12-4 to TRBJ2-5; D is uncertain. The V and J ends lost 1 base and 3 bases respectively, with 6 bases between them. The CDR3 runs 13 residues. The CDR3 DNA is TGTGCCAGCAGTTTAGGTCACAAAGAGACCCAGTACTTC. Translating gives CASSLGHKETQYF.

CDR3 protein: CASSVQGLLNEQFF. The CDR3 nucleotides are TGTGCCAGCAGCGTACAGGGTCTCCTCAATGAGCAGTTCTTC. The chain employs TRBV6-2 or TRBV6-3 and TRBJ2-1, with D possibly matching TRBD1 (6 bases). The V end lost 6 bases, the J end lost 6 bases, and 15 bases lay between the germline ends. The CDR3 consists of 14 residues. The V gene's germline CDR1 is MNHEY and CDR2 SVGEGT.

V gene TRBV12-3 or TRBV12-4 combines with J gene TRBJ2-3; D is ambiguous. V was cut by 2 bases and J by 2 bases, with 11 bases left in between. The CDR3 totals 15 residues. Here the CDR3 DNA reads TGTGCCAGCAGTTTATCTAAGCATATCACAGATACGCAGTATTTT. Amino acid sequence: CASSLSKHITDTQYF.

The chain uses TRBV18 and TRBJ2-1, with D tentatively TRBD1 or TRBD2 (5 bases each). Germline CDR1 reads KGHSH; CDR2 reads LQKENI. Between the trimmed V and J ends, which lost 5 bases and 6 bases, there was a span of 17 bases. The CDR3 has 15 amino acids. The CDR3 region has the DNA TGTGCCAGCTCAGAACGACAGACCCGGGGCAATGAGCAGTTCTTC. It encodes CASSERQTRGNEQFF.

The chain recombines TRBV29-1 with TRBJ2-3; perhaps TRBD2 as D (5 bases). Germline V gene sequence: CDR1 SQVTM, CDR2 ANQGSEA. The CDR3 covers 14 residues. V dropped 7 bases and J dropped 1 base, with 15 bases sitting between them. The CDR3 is CSATEARGTDTQYF. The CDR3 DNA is TGCAGCGCCACTGAGGCGAGGGGCACAGATACGCAGTATTTT.

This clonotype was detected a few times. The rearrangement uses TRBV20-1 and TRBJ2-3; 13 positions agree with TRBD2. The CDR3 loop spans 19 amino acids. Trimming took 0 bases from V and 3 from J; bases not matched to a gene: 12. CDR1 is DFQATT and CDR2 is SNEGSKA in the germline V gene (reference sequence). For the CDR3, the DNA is TGCAGTGCTAGAGAACGGGGACTAGCGGGGCCAACCCCTACAGATACGCAGTATTTT. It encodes CSARERGLAGPTPTDTQYF.

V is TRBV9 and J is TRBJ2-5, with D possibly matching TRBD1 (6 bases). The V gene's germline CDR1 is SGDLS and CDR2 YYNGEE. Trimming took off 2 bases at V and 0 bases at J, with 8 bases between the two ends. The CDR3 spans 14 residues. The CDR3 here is CASSVGTHQETQYF. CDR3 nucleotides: TGTGCCAGCAGCGTTGGGACACACCAAGAGACCCAGTACTTC.

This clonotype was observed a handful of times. In nucleotides, the CDR3 is TGTGCCAGCACCCCGGGACAGGGGAGGCGCTACACCTTC. Translated, it gives CASTPGQGRRYTF. V gene TRBV3-1 combines with J gene TRBJ1-2, with 10 bases identical to TRBD1. V trimming: 7 bases; J trimming: 9 bases; junction bases outside the gene matches: 8. There are 13 residues in the CDR3. The germline gives CDR1 LGHDT, CDR2 YNNKEL (reference sequence).

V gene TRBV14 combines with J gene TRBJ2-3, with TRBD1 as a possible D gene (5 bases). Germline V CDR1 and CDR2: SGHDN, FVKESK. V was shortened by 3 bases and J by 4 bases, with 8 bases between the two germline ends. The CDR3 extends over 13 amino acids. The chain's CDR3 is CASSHKGSDTQYF. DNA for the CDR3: TGTGCCAGCAGCCACAAGGGGTCAGATACGCAGTATTTT.

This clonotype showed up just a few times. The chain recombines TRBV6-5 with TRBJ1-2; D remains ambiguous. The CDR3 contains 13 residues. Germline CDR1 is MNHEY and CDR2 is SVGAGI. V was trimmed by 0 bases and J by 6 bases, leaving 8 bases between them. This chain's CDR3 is CASSYSRRNGYTF. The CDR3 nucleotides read TGTGCCAGCAGTTACTCGAGGCGGAATGGCTACACCTTC.

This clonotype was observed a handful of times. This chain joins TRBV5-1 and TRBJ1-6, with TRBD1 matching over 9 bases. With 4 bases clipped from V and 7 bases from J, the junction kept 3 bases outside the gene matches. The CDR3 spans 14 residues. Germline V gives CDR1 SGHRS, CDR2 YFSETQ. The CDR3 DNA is TGCGCCAGCAGCGACGGACAGGGGAATTCACCCCTCCACTTT. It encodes CASSDGQGNSPLHF.

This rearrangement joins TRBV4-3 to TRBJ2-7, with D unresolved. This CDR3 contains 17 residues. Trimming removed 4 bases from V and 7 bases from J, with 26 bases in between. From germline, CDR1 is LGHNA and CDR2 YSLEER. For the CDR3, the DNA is TGCGCCAGCAGCCCGAGCCCCCCTGGCACTCCCTACAATGAGCAGTACTTC. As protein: CASSPSPPGTPYNEQYF.

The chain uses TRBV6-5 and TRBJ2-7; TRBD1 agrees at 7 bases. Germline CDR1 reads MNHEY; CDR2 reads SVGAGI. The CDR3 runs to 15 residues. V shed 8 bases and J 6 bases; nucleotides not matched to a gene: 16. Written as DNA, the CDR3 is TGTGCCAGCTCCAAGGGCGTTGACAGGGTAGGCGAGCAGTACTTC. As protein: CASSKGVDRVGEQYF.